This is a list of T cell receptor beta chains from one sample in a study of shared clonotypes between healthy human individuals. Using immunoSEQ multiplex PCR, the repertoire was profiled, and TCRdb retains in-frame clones only, with some absent. The sample carries around 330,000 clones, less than 85% recorded once. Sequenced input: memory CD4+ T cells sorted from blood. All receptors come from a man younger than 45 in good health. Each CDR3 is given with its conserved first and last residue. A D gene is named only where the DNA matches it firmly. Rows may omit the clone size; those that give it use once, few, many or a size class.

NA	TRBV9	TRBJ2-2	NA	TGTGCCAGCAGCGTTCTTCAGGGCACCGGGGAGCTGTTTTTT	CASSVLQGTGELFF
TRBD1	TRBV5-1	TRBJ2-5	NA	TGCGCCAGCAGGCGGTCAGGGGGCCAAGAGACCCAGTACTTC	CASRRSGGQETQYF
TRBD2	TRBV7-2	TRBJ2-7	NA	TGTGCCAGCAGCTTACAGGGCGGGAGGGCCAACGAGCAGTACTTC	CASSLQGGRANEQYF
NA	TRBV5-5	TRBJ2-2	NA	TGTGCCAGCAGCTTGGCCTCGGGAGCCCGCCCCGGGGAGCTGTTTTTT	CASSLASGARPGELFF
TRBD1	TRBV7-9	TRBJ1-3	NA	TGTGCCAGCAGCCCGAAGGGGACAGAGGGAAACACCATATATTTT	CASSPKGTEGNTIYF
NA	TRBV7-2	TRBJ2-3	NA	TGTGCCAGCATCCTAAGCCCGGACTCCTACCGTACGCAGTATTTT	CASILSPDSYRTQYF
TRBD1	TRBV9	TRBJ1-4	NA	TGTGCCAGCAGCATTAGGACAGGAACTAATGAAAAACTGTTTTTT	CASSIRTGTNEKLFF
TRBD2	TRBV2	TRBJ2-5	once	TGTGCCAGCAGGTTGATAGCGGGATTCCAAGAGACCCAGTACTTC	CASRLIAGFQETQYF
NA	TRBV4-3	TRBJ2-7	once	TGCGCCAGCAGCCAAGCGTATCCCGCCTTTAACCACTACGAGCAGTACTTC	CASSQAYPAFNHYEQYF
TRBD1	TRBV18	TRBJ1-2	many	TGTGCCAGCTCACCAAGCGTACAGGGGGCTTCCCATGGCTACACCTTC	CASSPSVQGASHGYTF
TRBD2	TRBV20-1	TRBJ2-3	NA	TGCAGTGCTAGCGGGACTAGGTGGCAGTATTTT	CSASGTRWQYF
NA	TRBV6-1	TRBJ1-2	NA	TGTGCCAGCAGGGGAGGGGGGAGCTATGGCTACACCTTC	CASRGGGSYGYTF
NA	TRBV7-9	TRBJ1-1	NA	TGTGCCAGCAGCTTCTCCCAACAGGGTGTCGCTGAAGCTTTCTTT	CASSFSQQGVAEAFF
TRBD2	TRBV2	TRBJ2-2	NA	TGTGCCAGCAACCCCACGGGGGGAAGCACCGGGGAGCTGTTTTTT	CASNPTGGSTGELFF
NA	TRBV7-6	TRBJ2-1	NA	TGTGCCAGCAGCAACGGACCTGGACCGGAGCAGTTCTTC	CASSNGPGPEQFF
NA	TRBV5-1	TRBJ1-3	NA	TGCGCCAGCAGCTTAGACGGATCCCGCTCTGGAAACACCATATATTTT	CASSLDGSRSGNTIYF
NA	TRBV30	TRBJ2-3	NA	TGTGCCTTTACACCTCGGGACACCTCCACAGATACGCAGTATTTT	CAFTPRDTSTDTQYF
NA	TRBV7-2	TRBJ2-7	NA	TGTGCCAGCAGCTTAGCAGGTTCCTACGAGCAGTACTTC	CASSLAGSYEQYF
TRBD2	TRBV19	TRBJ2-5	NA	TGTGCCAGTAGTATCGGCGGGTCTAGCGGGCTTCAAGAGACCCAGTACTTC	CASSIGGSSGLQETQYF
NA	TRBV2	TRBJ2-5	NA	TGTGCCAGCAGTAGGGACCAGACCCAGTACTTC	CASSRDQTQYF